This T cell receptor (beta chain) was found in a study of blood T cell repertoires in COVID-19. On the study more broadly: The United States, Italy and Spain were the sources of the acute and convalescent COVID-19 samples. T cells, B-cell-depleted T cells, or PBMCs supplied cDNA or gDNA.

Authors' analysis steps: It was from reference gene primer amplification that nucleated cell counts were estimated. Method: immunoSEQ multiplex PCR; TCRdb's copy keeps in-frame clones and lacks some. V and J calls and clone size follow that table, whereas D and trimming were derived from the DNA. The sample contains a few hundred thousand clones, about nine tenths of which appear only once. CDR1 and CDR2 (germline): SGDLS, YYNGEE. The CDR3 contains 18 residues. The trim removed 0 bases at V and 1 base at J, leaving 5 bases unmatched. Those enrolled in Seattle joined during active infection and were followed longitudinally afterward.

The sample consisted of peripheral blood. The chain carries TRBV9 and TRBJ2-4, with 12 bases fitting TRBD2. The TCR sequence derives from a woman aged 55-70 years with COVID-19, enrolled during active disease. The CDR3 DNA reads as TGTGCCAGCAGCGTAGAGGCTAGCGGGGGGGCTGCCAAAAACATTCAGTACTTC. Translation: CASSVEASGGAAKNIQYF.